This entry describes one TCR beta chain. Running of the assay took place at deep level. The genomic DNA of each subset was split evenly across several immunoSEQ plates. The data were produced by immunoSEQ multiplex PCR, yet TCRdb's version contains in-frame clones alone and is incomplete. The sample includes about 2.3 million clones, 85% to 95% of them seen just once. There were no recent acute infections or vaccinations among the donors, who were healthy HIV-negative adults. This sample was included in a study of shared clonotypes between healthy human individuals. Study context: CD4 naive and CD4 memory each took three plates per donor, while CD8 naive took two and CD8 memory one.

The receptor's source is a man between 18 and 29 years old in good health. Some clones in this sample may be carry-over from other donors' samples. Sequences were obtained from naive CD4+ T cells from PBMCs. Subset given: CD45RA+ positively selected.

Written as DNA, the CDR3 is TGTGCCAGCAGCTTCAGGTCGGGGGGCTATGGCTACACCTTC. Translated, it gives CASSFRSGGYGYTF. The V gene is TRBV5-4, the J gene TRBJ1-2; weak D call: TRBD1 (5 bases). Between the trimmed V and J ends, which lost 2 bases and 4 bases, there was a span of 12 bases. CDR1 SGHNT and CDR2 YYREEE come from the germline V gene (reference sequence). The CDR3 covers 14 residues.